A single sample is the source of the 21 T cell receptor beta chains below, sequenced in a study of T cell responses to AZD1222 COVID-19 vaccine. Some clones are missing from TCRdb's copy, which holds only in-frame ones; the method was immunoSEQ multiplex PCR. The data contain about 150,000 clones, roughly nine tenths of them singletons. This specimen was peripheral blood, taken on day 0 of AZD1222 vaccination. Every receptor here comes from an adult in good health.

DNA for the CDR3: TGTGCCAGCAGTGAAGAAGGGGGCGCCTGGGGCAATCAGCCCCAGCATTTT. Its protein is CASSEEGGAWGNQPQHF. The rearrangement uses TRBV2 and TRBJ1-5; 7 nucleotides agree with TRBD1. The germline gives CDR1 SNHLY, CDR2 FYNNEI. There are 17 residues in the CDR3. The trim removed 1 base at V and 2 bases at J, leaving 8 bases unmatched.

CDR3 nucleotides: TGTGCCAGCAGTCCTAGTTTGGTGCGGGCCAACTACGAGCAGTACTTC. Amino acid sequence: CASSPSLVRANYEQYF. The V and J genes are TRBV7-9 and TRBJ2-7; weak D call: TRBD2 (5 bases). Germline CDR1 reads SEHNR; CDR2 reads FQNEAQ (reference sequence). The CDR3 sequence is 16 residues long. Trimming took off 6 bases at V and 3 bases at J, with 21 bases between the two ends.

This clone occurred once. The J gene is TRBJ1-2, the V gene TRBV28; tentatively, D is TRBD1 (5 bases). From germline, CDR1 is MDHEN and CDR2 SYDVKM. There are 16 residues in the CDR3. Trimming took 5 bases from V and 5 from J, leaving 21 bases between them. CDR3 bases: TGTGCCAGCAGTCCACAACTCAGGGTTGTAAGATATGGCTACACCTTC. Protein sequence: CASSPQLRVVRYGYTF.

V and J are TRBV6-5 and TRBJ1-1; D gene unclear. The CDR3 covers 13 residues. V lost 5 bases and J 4 bases, leaving 11 bases between the germline ends. Germline values: CDR1 MNHEY, CDR2 SVGAGI. The CDR3 loop reads CASSIPDGTEAFF. The CDR3 DNA sequence: TGTGCCAGCAGTATACCTGACGGCACTGAAGCTTTCTTT.

This clone was recorded once. The J gene is TRBJ1-2, the V gene TRBV7-9; D may be TRBD1 (5 bases). V gave up 5 bases and J gave up 0 bases, with 10 bases separating them. Germline CDR1 and CDR2: SEHNR and FQNEAQ (reference sequence). The CDR3 runs 14 residues. Here the CDR3 reads CASSPGASNYGYTF. The CDR3 bases are TGTGCCAGCAGCCCTGGGGCCTCTAACTATGGCTACACCTTC.

This clone was recorded only once. The gene calls are TRBV5-8 and TRBJ1-4, with 9 positions matching TRBD1. The CDR3 has 14 amino acids. From germline, CDR1 is SGHTS and CDR2 YDEGEE. Trimming cost V 3 bases and J 8 bases; bases outside gene matches: 5. This CDR3 is CASSSGQGKEKLFF. As DNA, the CDR3 is TGTGCCAGCAGCTCGGGACAGGGAAAGGAAAAACTGTTTTTT.

CDR3 amino acids: CASSLSASGGPKTQYF. CDR3 coding DNA: TGTGCCAGCAGTTTATCGGCTAGCGGGGGTCCGAAGACCCAGTACTTC. The chain joins TRBV27 to TRBJ2-5, with TRBD2 matching over 10 bases. The CDR3 contains 16 residues. V lost 0 bases, J lost 6 bases, and 7 bases stayed unmatched. Germline CDR1 and CDR2: MNHEY and SMNVEV (reference sequence).

V and J are TRBV7-8 and TRBJ2-7; tentatively, D is TRBD1 (6 bases). V dropped 6 bases and J dropped 4 bases, with 25 bases sitting between them. CDR1 is SGHVS and CDR2 is FQNEAQ in the germline V gene. The CDR3 length is 17 residues. This CDR3 is CASSLGSRRGDGYEQYF. The CDR3 nucleotides are TGTGCCAGCAGTCTAGGGTCCCGCAGGGGTGATGGGTACGAGCAGTACTTC.

The gene calls are TRBV28 and TRBJ2-7; TRBD1 matches 10 bases. Germline CDR1 MDHEN, CDR2 SYDVKM. CDR3 size: 14 residues. With V trimmed by 3 bases and J by 6 bases, 5 bases remained unmatched. CDR3 nucleotide sequence: TGTGCCAGCAGTTTCGACAGGGGGCCTAGCGAGCAGTACTTC. Protein sequence: CASSFDRGPSEQYF.

The V and J genes are TRBV27 and TRBJ2-2, with D possibly matching TRBD2 (6 bases). The germline V and J ends were trimmed by 8 bases and 3 bases, with 13 bases remaining between them. The CDR3 runs 14 residues. The germline gives CDR1 MNHEY, CDR2 SMNVEV (reference sequence). The CDR3 loop is CASFPWGDTGELFF. The CDR3 coding sequence is TGTGCCAGCTTTCCTTGGGGGGACACCGGGGAGCTGTTTTTT.

This sequence joins TRBV7-9 and TRBJ1-2; D is undetermined. The CDR3 is 10 residues long. CDR1 is SEHNR and CDR2 is FQNEAQ in the germline V gene (reference sequence). The CDR3 nucleotides are TGTACGCAGGCAGGCTATGGCTACACCTTC. Encoded protein: CTQAGYGYTF.

V gene TRBV4-1 combines with J gene TRBJ2-3, with a weak D call TRBD1 (6 bases). This CDR3 region has 16 residues. V was shortened by 3 bases and J by 0 bases, with 13 bases between the two germline ends. CDR1 MGHRA and CDR2 YSYEKL come from the germline V gene. The DNA of the CDR3 is TGCGCCAGCAGCCACCTAGCAGGGGAGAGCACAGATACGCAGTATTTT. Amino acid sequence: CASSHLAGESTDTQYF.

V usage is TRBV30 and J usage is TRBJ1-5, with D hard to call. The V and J ends lost 2 bases and 3 bases respectively, with 8 bases between them. The CDR3 is made up of 13 amino acids. CDR1 is GTSNPN, CDR2 SVGIG, per germline (reference sequence). The CDR3 DNA reads TGTGCCTGGAGTCGGACGAACAATCAGCCCCAGCATTTT. Translating gives CAWSRTNNQPQHF.

The rearrangement uses TRBV28 and TRBJ2-7; 11 bases align to TRBD2. The CDR3 is made up of 15 amino acids. V dropped 6 bases and J dropped 7; count of bases not matched to a gene: 11. The germline V gene encodes CDR1 MDHEN and CDR2 SYDVKM. Here the CDR3 reads CASSTIAGGPGEQYF. CDR3 nucleotide sequence: TGTGCCAGCAGCACTATAGCGGGAGGGCCGGGGGAGCAGTACTTC.

V is TRBV15 and J is TRBJ1-4; 8 nucleotides line up with TRBD1. V was pared by 5 bases and J by 4 bases, with 6 bases of the junction left unmatched. Germline V gene lookup returns CDR1 LNHNV and CDR2 YYDKDF (reference sequence). The CDR3 totals 15 residues. This CDR3 reads CATSFRQGHNEKLFF. CDR3 bases: TGTGCCACCAGCTTCCGACAGGGGCATAATGAAAAACTGTTTTTT.

The chain couples TRBV28 to TRBJ2-7, with 9 bases fitting TRBD1. The ends lost 3 bases at V and 2 bases at J; junction bases unmatched: 5. Germline V lookup: CDR1 MDHEN, CDR2 SYDVKM. The CDR3 length is 15 residues. CDR3 amino acids: CASSFWDRAAYEQYF. CDR3 bases: TGTGCCAGCAGTTTCTGGGACAGGGCGGCCTACGAGCAGTACTTC.

The chain is built from TRBV29-1 and TRBJ1-2; D is undetermined. CDR3 length: 12 amino acids. Trimming pared 4 bases from V and 2 bases from J, leaving 8 bases between. CDR1 is SQVTM and CDR2 is ANQGSEA in the germline V gene. The CDR3 is CSVVGRNYGYTF. The CDR3, as DNA: TGCAGCGTTGTAGGCAGGAACTATGGCTACACCTTC.

The chain combines TRBV19 with TRBJ1-2; maybe TRBD1 (6 bases). The V and J ends lost 7 bases and 5 bases respectively, with 14 bases between them. The CDR3 has 13 residues. Germline lookup yields CDR1 LNHDA and CDR2 SQIVND (reference sequence). This CDR3 reads CASMETGKYGYTF. The CDR3 region has the DNA TGTGCCAGTATGGAAACAGGGAAATATGGCTACACCTTC. The entire variable domain, with the rest obtained from reference TRBV19 and TRBJ1-2, is as follows: DGGITQSPKYLFRKEGQNVTLSCEQNLNHDAMYWYRQDPGQGLRLIYYSQIVNDFQKGDIAEGYSVSREKKESFPLTVTSAQKNPTAFYLCASMETGKYGYTFGSGTRLTVV.

The genes are TRBV6-4 and TRBJ2-1, with a possible D match to TRBD2 (5 bases). Germline-derived CDR1 and CDR2 are MRHNA and SNTAGT. Trimming took off 4 bases at V and 4 bases at J, with 14 bases between the two ends. This CDR3 has 15 amino acids. The CDR3 sequence is CASSVRGLEYNEQFF. The DNA of the CDR3 is TGTGCCAGCAGTGTCCGCGGGCTAGAATACAATGAGCAGTTCTTC.

This chain links TRBV9 with TRBJ1-1; 7 nucleotides agree with TRBD1. Germline V lookup: CDR1 SGDLS, CDR2 YYNGEE. The CDR3 consists of 15 residues. V was pared by 3 bases and J by 1 base, with 6 bases of the junction left unmatched. The CDR3, as DNA: TGTGCCAGCAGCGCACAGGGGTTATCGAACACTGAAGCTTTCTTT. Its protein product is CASSAQGLSNTEAFF.

This chain joins TRBV19 and TRBJ2-4; 7 bases are a match to TRBD2. V shed 3 bases and J 5 bases; nucleotides not matched to a gene: 7. This CDR3 has 15 amino acids. CDR1 is LNHDA and CDR2 is SQIVND in the germline V gene (reference sequence). The chain's CDR3 is CASSIRLAEENIQYF. In DNA form, the CDR3 reads TGTGCCAGTAGTATCAGGCTAGCGGAGGAAAACATTCAGTACTTC. The full variable domain, its missing parts supplied by reference TRBV19 and TRBJ2-4, is DGGITQSPKYLFRKEGQNVTLSCEQNLNHDAMYWYRQDPGQGLRLIYYSQIVNDFQKGDIAEGYSVSREKKESFPLTVTSAQKNPTAFYLCASSIRLAEENIQYFGAGTRLSVL.